This T cell receptor (beta chain) was observed in a study of chemoradiotherapy in HPV16-positive cancers. Notes on the study in general: Candidate HPV-specific clones and E7-related TCR motifs grew in tumor during treatment. Functional assays defining HPV-specific T cells used only a couple of HPV16-positive patients. For HPV16-positive patients, expanding HPV-responsive T cells associated with longer recurrence-free survival.

Sequenced by immunoSEQ multiplex PCR; TCRdb stores in-frame clones only, minus some. The table records some 9,900 clones, around four fifths of them present only once. Comments on this clone: Its antigen is still unknown.

Repeated repertoire sampling spanned the course of chemoradiotherapy. After removal of 5 bases from V and 4 bases from J, the junction contained 1 base not matched to a gene. This CDR3 comprises 13 residues. Germline CDR1 is SGHKS and CDR2 is YYEKEE (reference sequence). This chain uses TRBV5-5 with TRBJ1-5, with 9 bases that match TRBD1. The material was tumor tissue, obtained from a patient who underwent chemoradiotherapy. The sequence was obtained from a human donor with HPV-associated anogenital cancer. Here the CDR3 DNA reads TGTGCCAGCAGTGGACAGGGGAATCAGCCCCAGCATTTT. It specifies CASSGQGNQPQHF.